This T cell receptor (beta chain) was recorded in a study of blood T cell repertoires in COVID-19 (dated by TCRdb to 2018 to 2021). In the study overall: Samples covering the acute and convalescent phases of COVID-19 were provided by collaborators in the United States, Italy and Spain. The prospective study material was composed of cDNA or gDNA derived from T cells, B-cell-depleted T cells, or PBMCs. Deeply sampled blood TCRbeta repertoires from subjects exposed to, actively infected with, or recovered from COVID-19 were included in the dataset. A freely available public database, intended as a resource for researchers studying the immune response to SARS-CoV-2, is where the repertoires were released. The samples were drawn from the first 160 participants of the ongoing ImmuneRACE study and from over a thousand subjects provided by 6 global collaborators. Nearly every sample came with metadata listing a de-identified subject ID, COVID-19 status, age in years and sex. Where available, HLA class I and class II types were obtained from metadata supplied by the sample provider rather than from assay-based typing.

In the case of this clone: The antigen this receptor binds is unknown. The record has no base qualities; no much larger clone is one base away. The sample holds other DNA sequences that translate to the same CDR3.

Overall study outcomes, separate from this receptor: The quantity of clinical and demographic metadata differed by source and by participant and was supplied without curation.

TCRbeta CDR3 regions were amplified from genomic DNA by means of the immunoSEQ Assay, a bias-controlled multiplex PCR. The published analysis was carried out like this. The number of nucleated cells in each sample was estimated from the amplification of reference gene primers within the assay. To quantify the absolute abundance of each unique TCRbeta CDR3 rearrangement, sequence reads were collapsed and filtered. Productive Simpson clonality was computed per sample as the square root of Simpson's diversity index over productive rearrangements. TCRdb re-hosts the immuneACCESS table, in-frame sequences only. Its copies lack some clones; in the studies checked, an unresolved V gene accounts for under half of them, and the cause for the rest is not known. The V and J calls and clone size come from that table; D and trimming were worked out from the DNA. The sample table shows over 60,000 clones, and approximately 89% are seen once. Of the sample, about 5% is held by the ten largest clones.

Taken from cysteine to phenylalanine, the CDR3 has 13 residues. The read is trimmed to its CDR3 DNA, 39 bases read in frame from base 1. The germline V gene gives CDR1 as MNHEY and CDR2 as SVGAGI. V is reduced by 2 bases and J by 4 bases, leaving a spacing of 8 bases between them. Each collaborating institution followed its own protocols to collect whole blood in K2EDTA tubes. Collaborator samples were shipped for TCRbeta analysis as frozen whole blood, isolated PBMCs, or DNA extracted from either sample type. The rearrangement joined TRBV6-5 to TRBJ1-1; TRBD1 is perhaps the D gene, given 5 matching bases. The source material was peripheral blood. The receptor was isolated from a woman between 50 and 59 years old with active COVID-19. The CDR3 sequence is CASSYLGGTEAFF. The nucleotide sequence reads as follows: TGTGCCAGCAGTTACCTCGGGGGCACTGAAGCTTTCTTT.